This T cell receptor beta chain was found in a study of cytomegalovirus exposure and HLA in healthy donors. Of note for this clone: No antigen is known for it.

Findings and caveats of the study: Reports showed the classifier diagnosing cytomegalovirus status with high specificity and sensitivity. A later analysis revealed that TCR association rates differed between HLA loci, peaking at DRB1 and bottoming out at HLA-C.

CDR1 and CDR2 from the germline V gene are SGHNT and YYREEE (reference sequence). Losses at the gene ends were 3 bases for V and 4 bases for J; bases not matched to a gene: 4. The CDR3 runs 15 residues. Though probably carrying unrecorded immune exposures, donors were nominally healthy at sampling. Researchers ran the PCR with 60 Vbeta and 13 Jbeta primers. Assay: immunoSEQ multiplex PCR; the TCRdb copy retains only in-frame clones and omits some. Among tens of thousands of clones listed, around 83% were seen once. The rearrangement joins TRBV5-4 to TRBJ2-1, with 10 bases identical to TRBD1. The sequence was obtained from a man aged 25 to 40 in good health and CMV-seronegative. The sequenced material came from PBMCs. The CDR3: CASSYPGQGYNEQFF. CDR3 sequence (DNA): TGTGCCAGCAGCTACCCGGGACAGGGGTACAATGAGCAGTTCTTC.